Listed here are 14 T cell receptor beta chains from one sample, sequenced in a study of cytomegalovirus exposure and HLA in healthy donors. 13 Jbeta primers and 60 Vbeta primers were used for the PCR. Sequenced by immunoSEQ multiplex PCR; TCRdb stores in-frame clones only, minus some. Here the sample spans some 67,000 clones, 60% to 80% being singletons. Sequenced input: PBMCs. Receptors originate from a man aged 55 to 69 in good health and CMV-seropositive.

This clone turned up a few times. The chain couples TRBV2 to TRBJ1-1; weak D call: TRBD1 (6 bases). The CDR3 consists of 15 residues. The V end was cut by 4 bases, the J end by 10 bases, with 22 bases between. Germline CDR1 is SNHLY and CDR2 is FYNNEI. Here the CDR3 reads CASSAGGARVAIAFF. The CDR3 DNA is TGTGCCAGCAGTGCGGGGGGGGCGCGAGTCGCCATAGCTTTCTTT.

The chain carries TRBV18 and TRBJ2-1; 10 bases are shared with TRBD1. Per the germline V gene, CDR1 is KGHSH and CDR2 is LQKENI. The V segment lost 3 bases and the J segment 8 bases; nucleotides outside the gene matches: 7. CDR3 size: 15 residues. CDR3 sequence (DNA): TGTGCCAGCTCACCCCGGGACAGGGGCACGGATGAGCAGTTCTTC. Translating it yields CASSPRDRGTDEQFF. Full variable domain (remainder filled in from reference TRBV18 and TRBJ2-1): NAGVMQNPRHLVRRRGQEARLRCSPMKGHSHVYWYRQLPEEGLKFMVYLQKENIIDESGMPKERFSAEFPKEGPSILRIQQVVRGDSAAYFCASSPRDRGTDEQFFGPGTRLTVL.

The CDR3 protein is CASSGQADNQPQHF. In nucleotides, the CDR3 is TGTGCCAGCAGTGGACAGGCCGACAATCAGCCCCAGCATTTT. The rearrangement uses TRBV6-1 and TRBJ1-5; D is possibly TRBD1 (6 bases). The CDR3 consists of 14 residues. Trimming removed 4 bases at V and 3 bases at J, with 10 bases between. Germline V gene data show CDR1 as MNHNS and CDR2 as SASEGT.

The chain employs TRBV11-2 and TRBJ1-1, with D possibly TRBD1 on 5 matching bases. Trimming removed 4 bases from V and 4 bases from J, with 19 bases in between. Germline CDR1 SGHAT, CDR2 FQNNGV. The CDR3 is 16 amino acids. CDR3 loop: CASSSLEGAKGTEAFF. CDR3 sequence (DNA): TGTGCCAGCAGCTCGCTGGAAGGGGCCAAGGGCACTGAAGCTTTCTTT. Together with reference TRBV11-2 and TRBJ1-1, the CDR3 gives the full variable domain: EAGVAQSPRYKIIEKRQSVAFWCNPISGHATLYWYQQILGQGPKLLIQFQNNGVVDDSQLPKDRFSAERLKGVDSTLKIQPAKLEDSAVYLCASSSLEGAKGTEAFFGQGTRLTVV.

J is TRBJ2-3 and V is TRBV30; weak D call: TRBD2 (5 bases). The V gene's germline CDR1 is GTSNPN and CDR2 SVGIG (reference sequence). The CDR3 runs to 20 residues. Trimming took 8 bases from V and 0 from J, leaving 33 bases between them. The CDR3 DNA is TGTGCCAGTCCTAATAAAAAAGAGGACTCCTATTCATCTAGCACAGATACGCAGTATTTT. Amino acid sequence: CASPNKKEDSYSSSTDTQYF.

The rearrangement uses TRBV5-4 and TRBJ2-1; TRBD2 agrees at 10 bases. Germline values: CDR1 SGHNT, CDR2 YYREEE (reference sequence). V was pared by 0 bases and J by 5 bases, with 8 bases of the junction left unmatched. CDR3 length: 17 residues. This CDR3 reads CASSLDFGLAGDNEQFF. The CDR3 DNA is TGTGCCAGCAGCTTGGATTTTGGGCTAGCGGGAGACAATGAGCAGTTCTTC. Full variable domain (outside the CDR3, taken from reference TRBV5-4 and TRBJ2-1): ETGVTQSPTHLIKTRGQQVTLRCSSQSGHNTVSWYQQALGQGPQFIFQYYREEENGRGNFPPRFSGLQFPNYSSELNVNALELDDSALYLCASSLDFGLAGDNEQFFGPGTRLTVL.

The V and J genes are TRBV6-5 and TRBJ2-1; 11 nucleotides match TRBD2. This CDR3 has 14 amino acids. J gave up 10 bases and V 4 bases, and 6 bases lay outside the gene matches. The germline gives CDR1 MNHEY, CDR2 SVGAGI. Here the CDR3 reads CASSSGTSGREQFF. CDR3 DNA sequence: TGTGCCAGCAGTTCCGGGACTAGCGGTAGGGAGCAGTTCTTC.

J is TRBJ2-7 and V is TRBV6-1; D might be TRBD2 (6 bases). CDR1 and CDR2 (germline): MNHNS, SASEGT. Between the trimmed V and J ends, which lost 6 bases and 1 base, there was a span of 16 bases. This CDR3 contains 15 residues. The CDR3 protein is CASSPLRDFSYEQYF. CDR3 in DNA: TGTGCCAGCAGCCCACTTAGGGACTTTTCCTACGAGCAGTACTTC.

J is TRBJ2-3 and V is TRBV7-2, with D tentatively TRBD2 (5 bases). The V end was cut by 4 bases, the J end by 3 bases, with 8 bases between. This CDR3 comprises 13 residues. In germline, CDR1 is SGHTA, CDR2 FQGNSA. CDR3 coding DNA: TGTGCCAGCAGCTATACTAGGACAGATACGCAGTATTTT. As protein: CASSYTRTDTQYF. Looking up the rest from reference TRBV7-2 and TRBJ2-3 gives the full variable domain: GAGVSQSPSNKVTEKGKDVELRCDPISGHTALYWYRQSLGQGLEFLIYFQGNSAPDKSGLPSDRFSAERTGGSVSTLTIQRTQQEDSAVYLCASSYTRTDTQYFGPGTRLTVL.

This clone was counted a single time. The chain joins TRBV2 to TRBJ1-1; possible D gene TRBD1, 6 bases. Germline CDR1 SNHLY, CDR2 FYNNEI. V lost 8 bases and J 2 bases, leaving 12 bases between the germline ends. The CDR3 length is 13 residues. CDR3 residues: CASGRQVNTEAFF. CDR3 nucleotide sequence: TGTGCCAGCGGCCGACAGGTCAACACTGAAGCTTTCTTT.

The table lists this clone with a count of one. This CDR3 is also generated by other DNA sequences in the sample. The V and J genes are TRBV6-6 and TRBJ2-7; no reliable D call. There are 13 residues in the CDR3. V lost 6 bases and J lost 0, with 9 bases in between. CDR1 and CDR2 from the germline V gene are MNHNY and SVGAGI (reference sequence). The CDR3 DNA reads TGTGCCAGCAGCCTGGAGAGCTCCTACGAGCAGTACTTC. Residues: CASSLESSYEQYF.

The V call is TRBV4-2, the J call TRBJ2-2; D might be TRBD2 (5 bases). The CDR3 loop spans 15 amino acids. Germline CDR1 LGHNA, CDR2 YNFKEQ. V lost 8 bases to trimming and J lost 3 bases, with 16 bases between them. This chain's CDR3 is CASVPNYGDTGELFF. The CDR3 nucleotides are TGTGCCAGCGTCCCAAACTACGGGGACACCGGGGAGCTGTTTTTT.

The CDR3, as DNA: TGTGCCAGCAAAAATCTGAAGGGGACTGGCGGGGGGGCCTGGGAGACCCAGTACTTC. Translating gives CASKNLKGTGGGAWETQYF. The rearrangement uses TRBV2 and TRBJ2-5; TRBD2 aligns across 9 bases. Germline loops: CDR1 SNHLY, CDR2 FYNNEI. V lost 7 bases to trimming and J lost 5 bases; unmatched junction nucleotides: 23. This CDR3 region has 19 residues.

The V and J genes are TRBV7-9 and TRBJ2-2; possible D gene TRBD1, 6 bases. Germline V gene lookup returns CDR1 SEHNR and CDR2 FQNEAQ (reference sequence). V lost 2 bases and J lost 0, with 19 bases in between. The CDR3 totals 19 residues. CDR3 protein: CASSLTEQGRDPNTGELFF. CDR3 nucleotide sequence: TGTGCCAGCAGCTTAACAGAACAGGGAAGGGATCCGAACACCGGGGAGCTGTTTTTT.